Listed below are T cell receptor beta chains from one sample, sequenced in a study of beta chain features in type 1 diabetes. The method was immunoSEQ multiplex PCR; TCRdb's version includes in-frame clones alone and lacks a portion of them. The table has 130,000 to 150,000 clones, about 9.4% seen once; the top ten hold approximately 1.3%. Source material: naive CD4+ T cells from blood. These receptors came from a man aged 18-30 years in good health. The conserved cysteine and the conserved F or W are not part of the CDR3 here. Each record gives: D gene, CDR3 length, V gene, CDR3 protein. A D gene is named only where the DNA matches it firmly.

D: TRBD2
length: 15
V: TRBV5-1
CDR3: ASSLPGTSGGAETQY

D: TRBD1
length: 16
V: TRBV9
CDR3: ASSVGGMAGGFYNEQF

D: .
length: 14
V: TRBV18
CDR3: ASSPRSRASPDTQY

D: .
length: 11
V: TRBV2
CDR3: AKTGTNTGELF

D: TRBD1
length: 13
V: TRBV7-2
CDR3: ASSLLGQGYNEQF

D: .
length: 12
V: TRBV18
CDR3: ASSPGEGMAPLH

D: TRBD1
length: 13
V: TRBV28
CDR3: ASSLPRGQGHEQY

D: .
length: 12
V: TRBV11-2
CDR3: ASSQSVLDHTQY

D: .
length: 13
V: TRBV7-9
CDR3: ASSVQESGNSPLH

D: TRBD1
length: 12
V: TRBV6-6
CDR3: ASRPGQNTDTQY

D: TRBD1
length: 10
V: TRBV19
CDR3: ASSLTGEEQY

D: TRBD1
length: 15
V: TRBV4-1
CDR3: ASSQAPDREVIYGYT

D: TRBD1
length: 12
V: TRBV7-2
CDR3: ASRPNRGFNIQY

D: TRBD2
length: 13
V: TRBV11-3
CDR3: ASSQGTSGGNEQF

D: .
length: 13
V: TRBV7-2
CDR3: ASSLSAGLGSPLH

D: TRBD2
length: 13
V: TRBV27
CDR3: ASSLVSGHPGELF

D: .
length: 12
V: TRBV7-2
CDR3: ASSFNTGPYEQY

D: TRBD1
length: 12
V: TRBV5-4
CDR3: ASSLQGARETQY

D: .
length: 13
V: TRBV18
CDR3: ASSPPSVPGNTIY

D: .
length: 13
V: TRBV29-1
CDR3: SVKASTGHNQPQH

D: .
length: 13
V: TRBV4-3
CDR3: ASSNRVLGNQPQH

D: .
length: 12
V: TRBV18
CDR3: ASSPVEGTGELF

D: .
length: 12
V: TRBV28
CDR3: ASRRAGSSYEQY

D: .
length: 12
V: TRBV5-1
CDR3: ASSLGGEGETQY

D: TRBD2
length: 13
V: TRBV7-3
CDR3: ASSSPGTRGDTQY

D: TRBD1
length: 12
V: TRBV28
CDR3: ASCPGTAREKLF

D: .
length: 11
V: TRBV18
CDR3: ASSPVASNEQF

D: TRBD2
length: 13
V: TRBV19
CDR3: ASGSVRGSSYEQY

D: .
length: 11
V: TRBV6-5
CDR3: ASSYLQGGLGT

D: TRBD2
length: 14
V: TRBV7-6
CDR3: ASSTPLAGFGNEQF

D: .
length: 12
V: TRBV11-2
CDR3: ASRRPATTDTQY

D: .
length: 9
V: TRBV5-1
CDR3: ATSEGLEQF

D: TRBD1
length: 10
V: TRBV5-1
CDR3: ASSWDSNEQY

D: .
length: 13
V: TRBV7-2
CDR3: ASDRRGNSPYEQY

D: .
length: 12
V: TRBV10-3
CDR3: AISGADRPYEQY

D: TRBD2
length: 11
V: TRBV10-2
CDR3: ATGGLTVNEQF

D: .
length: 11
V: TRBV9
CDR3: ASSVGEVNIQY